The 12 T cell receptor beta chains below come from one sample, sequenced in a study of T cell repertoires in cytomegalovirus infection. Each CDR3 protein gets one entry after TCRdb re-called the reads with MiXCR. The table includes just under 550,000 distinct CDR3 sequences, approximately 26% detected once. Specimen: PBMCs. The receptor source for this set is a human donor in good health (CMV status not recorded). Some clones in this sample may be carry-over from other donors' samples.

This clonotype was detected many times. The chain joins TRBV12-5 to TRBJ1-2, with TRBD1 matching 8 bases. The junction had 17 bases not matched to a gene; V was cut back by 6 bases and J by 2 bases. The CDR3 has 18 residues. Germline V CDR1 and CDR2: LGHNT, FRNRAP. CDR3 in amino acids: CASGGTRHARQGNYGYTF. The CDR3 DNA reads TGTGCTAGTGGCGGGACAAGGCATGCGAGACAGGGGAACTATGGCTACACCTTC.

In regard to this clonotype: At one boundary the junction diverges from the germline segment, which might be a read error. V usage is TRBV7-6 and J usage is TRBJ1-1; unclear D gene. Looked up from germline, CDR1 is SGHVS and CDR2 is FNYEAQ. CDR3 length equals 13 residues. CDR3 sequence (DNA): TGTACCAGCAGCCCCTCCGGCGGAACTGAAGCTTTCTTT. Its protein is CTSSPSGGTEAFF.

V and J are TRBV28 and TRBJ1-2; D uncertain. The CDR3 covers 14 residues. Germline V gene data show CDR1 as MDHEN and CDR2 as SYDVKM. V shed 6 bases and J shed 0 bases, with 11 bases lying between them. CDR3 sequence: CASSPLRANYGYTF. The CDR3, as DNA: TGTGCCAGCAGCCCCTTGAGGGCTAACTATGGCTACACCTTC.

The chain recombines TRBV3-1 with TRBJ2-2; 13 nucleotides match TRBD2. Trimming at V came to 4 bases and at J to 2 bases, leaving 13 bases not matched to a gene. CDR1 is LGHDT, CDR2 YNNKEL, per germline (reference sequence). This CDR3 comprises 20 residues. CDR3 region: CASSLHSGGLAGTNTGELFF. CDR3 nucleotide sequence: TGTGCCAGCAGCCTCCACAGTGGGGGACTAGCGGGAACTAACACCGGGGAGCTGTTTTTT.

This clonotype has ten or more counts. Here the CDR3 DNA reads TGTGCCAGTAGTATGGGGACTCTTCAGCCCCAGCATTTT. As protein: CASSMGTLQPQHF. The chain uses TRBV19 and TRBJ1-5; weak D call: TRBD1 (5 bases). V lost 3 bases to trimming and J lost 6 bases, with 9 bases between them. CDR3 length: 13 residues. Germline V CDR1 and CDR2: LNHDA, SQIVND (reference sequence).

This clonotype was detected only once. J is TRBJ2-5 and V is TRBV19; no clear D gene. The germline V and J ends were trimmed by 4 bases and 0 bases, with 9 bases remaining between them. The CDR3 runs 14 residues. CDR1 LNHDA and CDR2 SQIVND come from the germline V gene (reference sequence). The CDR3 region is CASSKGRYQETQYF. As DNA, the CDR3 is TGTGCCAGTAGTAAGGGCAGATACCAAGAGACCCAGTACTTC. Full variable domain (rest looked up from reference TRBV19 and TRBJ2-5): DGGITQSPKYLFRKEGQNVTLSCEQNLNHDAMYWYRQDPGQGLRLIYYSQIVNDFQKGDIAEGYSVSREKKESFPLTVTSAQKNPTAFYLCASSKGRYQETQYFGPGTRLLVL.

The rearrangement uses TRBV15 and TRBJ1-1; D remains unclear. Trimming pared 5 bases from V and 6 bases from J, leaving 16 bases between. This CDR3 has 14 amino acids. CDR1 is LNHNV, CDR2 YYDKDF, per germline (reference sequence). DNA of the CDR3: TGTGCCACCAGCCTAGGGTCCTCTTACGCTGAAGCTTTCTTT. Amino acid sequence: CATSLGSSYAEAFF.

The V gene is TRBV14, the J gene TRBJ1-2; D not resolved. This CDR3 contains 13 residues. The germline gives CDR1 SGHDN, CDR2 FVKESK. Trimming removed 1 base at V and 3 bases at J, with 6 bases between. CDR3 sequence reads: CASSQGLYYGYTF. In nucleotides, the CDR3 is TGTGCCAGCAGCCAAGGCCTATACTATGGCTACACCTTC.

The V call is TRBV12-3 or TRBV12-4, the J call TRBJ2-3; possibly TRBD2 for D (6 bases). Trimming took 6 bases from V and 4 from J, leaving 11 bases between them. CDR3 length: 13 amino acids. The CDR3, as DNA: TGTGCCAGCAGCCTTCAGCGGGCAGATACGCAGTATTTT. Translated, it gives CASSLQRADTQYF.

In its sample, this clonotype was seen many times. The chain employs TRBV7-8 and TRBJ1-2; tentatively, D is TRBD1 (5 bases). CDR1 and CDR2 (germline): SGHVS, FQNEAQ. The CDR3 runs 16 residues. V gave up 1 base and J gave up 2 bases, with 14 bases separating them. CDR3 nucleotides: TGTGCCAGCAGCTTAGTCACGGCAGGGTCGAACTATGGCTACACCTTC. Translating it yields CASSLVTAGSNYGYTF.

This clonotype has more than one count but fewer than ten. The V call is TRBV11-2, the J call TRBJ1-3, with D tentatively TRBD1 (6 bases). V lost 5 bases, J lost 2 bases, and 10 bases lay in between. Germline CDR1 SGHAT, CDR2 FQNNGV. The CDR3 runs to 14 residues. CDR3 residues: CASSQDSAGNTIYF. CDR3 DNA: TGTGCCAGCAGCCAGGACAGTGCTGGAAACACCATATATTTT.

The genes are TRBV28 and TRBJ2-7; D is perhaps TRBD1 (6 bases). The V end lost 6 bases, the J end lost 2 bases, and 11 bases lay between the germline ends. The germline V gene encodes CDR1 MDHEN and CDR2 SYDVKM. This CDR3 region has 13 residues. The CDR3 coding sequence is TGTGCCAGCAGCCGGGACAATCCCTACGAGCAGTACGTC. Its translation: CASSRDNPYEQYV.